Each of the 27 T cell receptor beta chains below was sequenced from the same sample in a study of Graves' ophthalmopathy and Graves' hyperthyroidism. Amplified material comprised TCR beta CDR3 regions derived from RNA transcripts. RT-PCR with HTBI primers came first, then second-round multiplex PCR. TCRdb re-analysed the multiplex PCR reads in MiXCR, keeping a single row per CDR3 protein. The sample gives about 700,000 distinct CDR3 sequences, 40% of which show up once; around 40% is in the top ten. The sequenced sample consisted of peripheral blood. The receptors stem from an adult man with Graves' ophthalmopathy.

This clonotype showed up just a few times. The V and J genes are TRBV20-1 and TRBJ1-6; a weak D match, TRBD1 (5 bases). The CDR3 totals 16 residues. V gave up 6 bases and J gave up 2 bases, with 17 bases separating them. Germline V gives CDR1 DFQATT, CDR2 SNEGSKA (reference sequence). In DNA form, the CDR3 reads TGCAGTGCACACTCCCCAGGGCAAGCCTATAATTCACCCCTCCACTTT. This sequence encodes CSAHSPGQAYNSPLHF.

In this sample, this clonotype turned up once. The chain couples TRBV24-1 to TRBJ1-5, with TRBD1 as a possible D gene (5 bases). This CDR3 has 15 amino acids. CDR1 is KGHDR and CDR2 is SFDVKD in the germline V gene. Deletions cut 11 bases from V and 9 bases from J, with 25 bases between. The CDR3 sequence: CASSQDPQGRGPQHF. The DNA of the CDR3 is TGTGCCAGCAGCCAAGATCCCCAGGGTAGGGGGCCCCAGCATTTT.

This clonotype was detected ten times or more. CDR3 in DNA: TGTGCCATCAGTGCCTCTTCCGGGACAGCGACTAATTCACCCCTCCACTTT. Its protein product is CAISASSGTATNSPLHF. The rearrangement joins TRBV10-3 to TRBJ1-6, with TRBD1 matching 7 bases. The CDR3 sequence is 17 residues long. Germline values: CDR1 ENHRY, CDR2 SYGVKD. J lost 6 bases, V lost 4 bases, and 12 bases had no gene match.

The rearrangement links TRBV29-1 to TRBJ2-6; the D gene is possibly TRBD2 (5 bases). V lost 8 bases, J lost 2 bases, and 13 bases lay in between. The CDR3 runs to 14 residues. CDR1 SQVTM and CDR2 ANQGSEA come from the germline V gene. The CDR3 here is CSQDPGTGANVLTF. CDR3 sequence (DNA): TGCAGCCAAGATCCGGGGACTGGGGCCAACGTCCTGACTTTC.

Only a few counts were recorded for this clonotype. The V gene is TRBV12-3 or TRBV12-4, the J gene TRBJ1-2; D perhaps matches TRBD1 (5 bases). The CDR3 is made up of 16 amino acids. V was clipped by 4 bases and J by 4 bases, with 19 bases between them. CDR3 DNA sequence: TGTGCCAGCAGTTCAGCGCTAGGAGGGACCACCTATGGCTACACCTTC. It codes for CASSSALGGTTYGYTF.

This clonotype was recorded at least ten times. CDR3 loop: CASSLASKGQTQYF. For the CDR3, the DNA is TGTGCCAGCAGCTTAGCTAGTAAGGGACAGACCCAGTACTTC. The rearrangement links TRBV7-2 to TRBJ2-5; either TRBD1 or TRBD2 may supply D (5 bases each). The CDR3 consists of 14 residues. CDR1 and CDR2 (germline): SGHTA, FQGNSA. The germline V and J ends were trimmed by 0 bases and 6 bases, with 11 bases remaining between them.

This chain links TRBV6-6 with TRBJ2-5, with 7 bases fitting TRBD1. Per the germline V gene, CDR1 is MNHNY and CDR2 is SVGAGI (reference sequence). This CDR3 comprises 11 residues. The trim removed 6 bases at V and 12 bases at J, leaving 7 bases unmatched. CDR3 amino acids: CASRNQGVKYF. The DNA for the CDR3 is TGTGCCAGCAGGAACCAGGGGGTGAAGTACTTC.

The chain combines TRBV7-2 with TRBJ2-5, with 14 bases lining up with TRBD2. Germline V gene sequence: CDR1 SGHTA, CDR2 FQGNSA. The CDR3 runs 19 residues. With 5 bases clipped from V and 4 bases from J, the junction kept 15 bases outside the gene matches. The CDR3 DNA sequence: TGTGCCAGCAGCCTCCGGACTAGCGGGGGGCCGGTCCCAGGAGAGACCCAGTACTTC. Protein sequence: CASSLRTSGGPVPGETQYF.

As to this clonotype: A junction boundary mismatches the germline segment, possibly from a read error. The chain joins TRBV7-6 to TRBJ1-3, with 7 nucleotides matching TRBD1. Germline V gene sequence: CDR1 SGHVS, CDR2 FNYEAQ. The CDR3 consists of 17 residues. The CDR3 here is CASSPDPGQHSGDTIYF. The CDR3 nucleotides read TGTGCCAGCAGCCCTGACCCGGGACAGCACTCTGGAGACACCATATATTTT.

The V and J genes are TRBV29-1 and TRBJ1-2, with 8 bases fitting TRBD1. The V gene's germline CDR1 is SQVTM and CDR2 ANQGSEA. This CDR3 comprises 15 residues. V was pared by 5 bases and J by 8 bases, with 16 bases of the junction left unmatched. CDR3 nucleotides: TGCAGCGTTCCCAGCAGCTCGACAGGGGTCAACGGCTACACCTTC. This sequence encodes CSVPSSSTGVNGYTF. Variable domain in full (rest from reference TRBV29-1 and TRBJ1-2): SAVISQKPSRDICQRGTSLTIQCQVDSQVTMMFWYRQQPGQSLTLIATANQGSEATYESGFVIDKFPISRPNLTFSTLTVSNMSPEDSSIYLCSVPSSSTGVNGYTFGSGTRLTVV.

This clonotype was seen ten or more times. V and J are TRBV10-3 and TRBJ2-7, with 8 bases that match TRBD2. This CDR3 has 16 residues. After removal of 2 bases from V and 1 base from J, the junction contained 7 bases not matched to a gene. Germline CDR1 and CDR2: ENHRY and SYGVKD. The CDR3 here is CAISETQLADSYEQYF. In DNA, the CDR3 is TGTGCCATCAGTGAGACGCAACTAGCGGATTCCTACGAGCAGTACTTC.

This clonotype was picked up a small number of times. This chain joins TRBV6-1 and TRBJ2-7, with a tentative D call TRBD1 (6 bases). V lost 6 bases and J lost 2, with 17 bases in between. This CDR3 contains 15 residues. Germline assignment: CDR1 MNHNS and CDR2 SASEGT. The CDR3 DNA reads TGTGCCAGCAGCCGCGACGGGACAAGGACCTACGAGCAGTACTTC. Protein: CASSRDGTRTYEQYF.

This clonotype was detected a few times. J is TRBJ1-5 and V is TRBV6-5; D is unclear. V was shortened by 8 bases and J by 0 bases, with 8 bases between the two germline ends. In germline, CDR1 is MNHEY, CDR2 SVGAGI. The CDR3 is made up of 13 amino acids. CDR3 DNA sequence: TGTGCCAGCCGGTACCATAGCAATCAGCCCCAGCATTTT. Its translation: CASRYHSNQPQHF.

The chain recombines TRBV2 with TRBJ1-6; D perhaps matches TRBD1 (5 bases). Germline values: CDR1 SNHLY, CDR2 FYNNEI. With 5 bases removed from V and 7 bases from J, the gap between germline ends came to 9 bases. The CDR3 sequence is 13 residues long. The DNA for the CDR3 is TGTGCCAGCAGTTACCGGGACAATTCACCCCTCCACTTT. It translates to CASSYRDNSPLHF.

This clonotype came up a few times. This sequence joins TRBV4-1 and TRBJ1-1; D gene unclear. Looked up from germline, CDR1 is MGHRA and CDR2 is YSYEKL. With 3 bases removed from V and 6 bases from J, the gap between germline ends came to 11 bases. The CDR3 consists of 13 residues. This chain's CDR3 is CASSQAPVAEAFF. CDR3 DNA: TGCGCCAGCAGCCAGGCCCCCGTCGCTGAAGCTTTCTTT.

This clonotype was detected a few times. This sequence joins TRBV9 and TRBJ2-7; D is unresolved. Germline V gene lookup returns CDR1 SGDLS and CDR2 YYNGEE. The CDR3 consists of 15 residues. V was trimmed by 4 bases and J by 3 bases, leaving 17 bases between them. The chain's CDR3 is CASSPHGEADYEQYF. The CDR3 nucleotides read TGTGCCAGCAGCCCTCATGGAGAGGCGGACTACGAGCAGTACTTC.

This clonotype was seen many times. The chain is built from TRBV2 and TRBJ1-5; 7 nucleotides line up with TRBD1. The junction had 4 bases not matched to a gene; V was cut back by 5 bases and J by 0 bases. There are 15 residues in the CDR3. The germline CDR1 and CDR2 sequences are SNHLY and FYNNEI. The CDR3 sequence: CASSRDSHSNQPQHF. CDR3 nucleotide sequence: TGTGCCAGCAGTAGGGACAGCCATAGCAATCAGCCCCAGCATTTT.

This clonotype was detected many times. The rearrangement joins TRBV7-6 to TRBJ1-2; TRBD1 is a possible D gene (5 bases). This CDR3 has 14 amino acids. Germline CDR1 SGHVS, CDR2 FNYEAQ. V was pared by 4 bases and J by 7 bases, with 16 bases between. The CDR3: CASSSGRGDGGYTF. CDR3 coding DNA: TGTGCCAGCAGCTCCGGGCGAGGGGATGGTGGCTACACCTTC.

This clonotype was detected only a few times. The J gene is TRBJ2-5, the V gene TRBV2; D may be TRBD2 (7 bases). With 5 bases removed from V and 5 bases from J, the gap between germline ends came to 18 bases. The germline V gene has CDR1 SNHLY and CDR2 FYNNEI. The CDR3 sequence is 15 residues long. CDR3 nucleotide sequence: TGTGCCAGCAGTACACGATTAGGGGGGGCCGAGACCCAGTACTTC. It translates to CASSTRLGGAETQYF.

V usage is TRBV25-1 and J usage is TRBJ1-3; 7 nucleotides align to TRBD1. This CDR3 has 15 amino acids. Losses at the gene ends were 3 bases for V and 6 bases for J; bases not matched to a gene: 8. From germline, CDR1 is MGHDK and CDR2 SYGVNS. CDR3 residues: CASSDSTGTVNTIYF. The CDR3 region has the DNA TGTGCCAGCAGTGATTCGACAGGGACTGTAAACACCATATATTTT.

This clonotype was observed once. CDR3 protein: CASAPGAGNSPLHF. Written as DNA, the CDR3 is TGTGCCAGCGCTCCTGGGGCAGGGAATTCACCCCTCCACTTT. The rearrangement joins TRBV7-9 to TRBJ1-6; D might be TRBD1 (5 bases). CDR1 and CDR2 from the germline V gene are SEHNR and FQNEAQ (reference sequence). The CDR3 is made up of 14 amino acids. V dropped 8 bases and J dropped 7 bases, with 15 bases sitting between them.

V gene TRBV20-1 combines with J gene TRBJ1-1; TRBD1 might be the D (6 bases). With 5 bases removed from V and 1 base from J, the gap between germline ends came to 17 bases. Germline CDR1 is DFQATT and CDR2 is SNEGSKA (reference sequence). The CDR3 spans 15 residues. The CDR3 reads CSALAPGQRNTEAFF. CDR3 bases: TGCAGTGCTTTAGCGCCGGGACAAAGGAACACTGAAGCTTTCTTT.

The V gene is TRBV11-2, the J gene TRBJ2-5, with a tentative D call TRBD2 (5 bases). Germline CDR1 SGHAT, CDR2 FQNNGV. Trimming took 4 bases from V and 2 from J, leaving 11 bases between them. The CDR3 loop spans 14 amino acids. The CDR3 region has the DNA TGTGCCAGCAGCTCGGACGGGGAACAAGAGACCCAGTACTTC. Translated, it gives CASSSDGEQETQYF.

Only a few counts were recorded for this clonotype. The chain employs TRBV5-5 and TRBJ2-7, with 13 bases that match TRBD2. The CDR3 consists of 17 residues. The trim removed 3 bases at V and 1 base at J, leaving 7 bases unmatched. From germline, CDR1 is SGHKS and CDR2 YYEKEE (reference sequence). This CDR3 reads CASSWGLAGYVSYEQYF. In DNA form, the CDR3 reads TGTGCCAGCAGCTGGGGACTAGCGGGATATGTGTCCTACGAGCAGTACTTC.

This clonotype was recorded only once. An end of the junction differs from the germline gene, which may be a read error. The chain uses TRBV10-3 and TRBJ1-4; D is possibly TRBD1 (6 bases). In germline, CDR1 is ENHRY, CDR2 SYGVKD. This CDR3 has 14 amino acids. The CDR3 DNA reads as TGTGCCAGCAGTTACTCGAGGGGGGATGAAAAACTGTTTTTT. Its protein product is CASSYSRGDEKLFF.

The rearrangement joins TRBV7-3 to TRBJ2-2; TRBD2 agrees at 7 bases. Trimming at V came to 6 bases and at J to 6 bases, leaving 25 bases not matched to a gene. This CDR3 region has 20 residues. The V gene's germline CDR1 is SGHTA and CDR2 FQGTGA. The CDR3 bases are TGTGCCAGCAGTAGTGGACCAGGACTTTGGGACTATAAGAGCGCCGGGGAGCTGTTTTTT. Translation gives CASSSGPGLWDYKSAGELFF.

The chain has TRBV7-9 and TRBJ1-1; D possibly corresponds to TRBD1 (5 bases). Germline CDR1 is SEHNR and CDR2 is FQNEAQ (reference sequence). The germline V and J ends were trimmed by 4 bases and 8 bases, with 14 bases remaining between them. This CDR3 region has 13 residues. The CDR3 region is CASSSEVGTEAFF. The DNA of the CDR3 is TGTGCCAGCAGCTCCGAGGTAGGGACGGAAGCTTTCTTT.